Given below is one TCR beta chain in context. Here immunoSEQ multiplex PCR was the method, and the copy in TCRdb shows in-frame clones only, minus some. The data show approximately 65,000 clones, about 72% seen once. The record originates from a study of radiotherapy plus CTLA-4 blockade in lung cancer. Germline CDR1 SGDLS, CDR2 YYNGEE. V shed 0 bases and J 6 bases; nucleotides not matched to a gene: 6. CDR3 length: 17 amino acids. The TCR comes from a human donor with non-small cell lung cancer who had a complete response to radiotherapy plus ipilimumab. The V call is TRBV9, the J call TRBJ2-1; 13 positions agree with TRBD2. The material sequenced was peripheral blood, taken from a patient treated with radiotherapy plus ipilimumab. The chain's CDR3 is CASSVDTGTSGTNEQFF. CDR3 sequence (DNA): TGTGCCAGCAGCGTAGATACAGGGACTAGCGGGACCAATGAGCAGTTCTTC.